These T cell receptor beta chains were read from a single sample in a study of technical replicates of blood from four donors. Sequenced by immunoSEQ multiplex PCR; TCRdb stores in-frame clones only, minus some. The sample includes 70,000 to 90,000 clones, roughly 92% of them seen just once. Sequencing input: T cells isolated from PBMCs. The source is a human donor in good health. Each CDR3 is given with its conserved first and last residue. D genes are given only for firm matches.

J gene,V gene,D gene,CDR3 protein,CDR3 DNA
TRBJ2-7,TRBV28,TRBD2,CASSLPLAGSPGEQYF,TGTGCCAGCAGTCTCCCCCTAGCGGGATCTCCGGGGGAGCAGTACTTC
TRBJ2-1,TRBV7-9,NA,CASSRHRDEQFF,TGTGCCAGCAGTCGACACAGGGATGAGCAGTTCTTC
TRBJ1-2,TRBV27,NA,CASSPGPLGYTF,TGTGCCAGCAGTCCGGGTCCCCTAGGCTACACCTTC
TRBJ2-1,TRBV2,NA,CASSDQGLDEQFF,TGTGCCAGCAGTGATCAGGGTTTGGATGAGCAGTTCTTC
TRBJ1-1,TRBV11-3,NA,CASSSTKRGGPDTEAFF,TGTGCCAGCAGCTCCACCAAGAGGGGGGGACCCGACACTGAAGCTTTCTTT
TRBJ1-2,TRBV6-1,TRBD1,CASSESGTGYGYTF,TGTGCCAGCAGTGAATCCGGGACAGGGTACGGCTACACCTTC
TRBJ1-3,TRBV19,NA,CASSIRGTGQDGNTIYF,TGTGCCAGTAGTATAAGGGGAACAGGTCAAGATGGAAACACCATATATTTT
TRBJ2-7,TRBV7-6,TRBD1,CASSPRTGGIDEQYF,TGTGCCAGCAGCCCCCGGACAGGGGGCATCGACGAGCAGTACTTC
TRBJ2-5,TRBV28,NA,CASSSPGSSWETQYF,TGTGCCAGCAGCTCCCCAGGTTCGTCTTGGGAGACCCAGTACTTC
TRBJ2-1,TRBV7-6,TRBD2,CASSFLLAGGPGEQFF,TGTGCCAGCAGCTTTCTACTAGCGGGAGGGCCAGGGGAGCAGTTCTTC